This T cell receptor beta chain was sequenced in a study of shared clonotypes between healthy human individuals. Libraries were prepared by immunoSEQ multiplex PCR; TCRdb keeps only in-frame clonotypes and omits some of them. The sample has roughly 2.4 million clones, roughly 95% seen once. Study-wide points: Only blood was sampled; tissue repertoires likely differ.

CDR3 length: 14 amino acids. The germline V and J ends were trimmed by 2 bases and 2 bases, with 10 bases remaining between them. CDR1 is SEHNR and CDR2 is FQNEAQ in the germline V gene (reference sequence). Points on this clone: Its antigen is not identified. Other nucleotide sequences from this sample produce the same CDR3.

What was sequenced was naive CD4+ T cells sorted from blood. Noted subset: CD45RA+ positively selected. The sequence was obtained from a man aged 18 to 29 in good health. The chain recombines TRBV7-9 with TRBJ2-7; D remains ambiguous. The CDR3 spells CASSLSGGTYEQYF. The CDR3 coding sequence is TGTGCCAGCAGCTTATCCGGCGGAACCTACGAGCAGTACTTC.